This T cell receptor (beta chain) was captured in a study of T cell repertoires in cytomegalovirus infection (dated by TCRdb to the late 2010s). Notes on the research overall: Peptide stimulations targeted recently identified HLA-C-restricted CMV epitopes, whose presentation resists viral immunomodulation, together with well-studied HLA-B-restricted epitopes. Because public TCR beta signatures pointed to carriage of CMV infection together with the matching HLA type, the HLA type of each donor mattered for the analysis.

Taken with the paper, the label for treatment or condition translates to: in vitro stimulation with specific CMV peptide epitopes to enrich CMV-specific T cells. The sequencer was an Illumina HiSeq 1500. The public reads were reprocessed in TCRdb via fastp at Q25 and MiXCR, keeping in-frame beta chains. Rows with a matching CDR3 protein are joined into one entry that keeps the most common DNA and genes. The sample table holds about 770,000 distinct CDR3 sequences, of which roughly 28% were seen once. The top ten clonotypes cover around 13% of the sample. Points on this clonotype: Its antigen remains undetermined. One base away there is no much larger clone; base qualities are not given.

Per the germline V gene, SNHLY is the CDR1 and FYNNEI is the CDR2. V and J are truncated by 11 bases and 5 bases respectively, leaving an intervening sequence of 12 bases. Spanning cysteine to phenylalanine, the CDR3 consists of 11 amino acids. CDR3 DNA is the only sequence kept; it has 33 bases, read in frame from the first base. Here is what the overall study found, with its caveats: Carriers of CMV infection plus the relevant HLA type were discriminated by the cumulative frequency of public TCR beta family members in the study cohort and in an independent roughly 400-donor cohort. The ex vivo response was dominated by HLA-C-restricted CMV-specific TCR beta clonotypes, and the single most frequent clonotype in two of eight donors was supplied by these HLA-C-restricted clonotypes.

The sample in question was cultured CD8+ T cells from PBMCs, obtained from culture after CMV antigen stimulation. The receptor comes from a human donor in good health (CMV status not recorded). Some clones in this sample may be carry-over from other donors' samples. The chain is made from TRBV2 and TRBJ2-5, and perhaps TRBD1 as D gene, on 5 matching bases. CDR3 protein: CAAWAGETQYF. In nucleotides, the sequence is TGTGCCGCCTGGGCAGGGGAGACCCAGTACTTC.